This passage covers 21 T cell receptor beta chains from one sample sequenced in a study of T cells after yellow fever vaccination. Each CDR3 protein gets one entry after TCRdb re-called the 5' RACE reads with MiXCR. The table has approximately 120,000 distinct CDR3 sequences, nearly 15% seen once. Sequences were derived from CD8+ T cells sorted from PBMCs, sampled 5 days after the yellow fever booster vaccination. Source of these receptors: a man between 18 and 29 years old who received the YFV17D yellow fever vaccine.

In its sample, this clonotype was seen a few times. This chain joins TRBV4-1 and TRBJ2-1; 9 nucleotides align to TRBD2. Germline V CDR1 and CDR2: MGHRA, YSYEKL. The V and J ends lost 1 base and 4 bases, in that order; junction bases with no gene match: 14. This CDR3 has 19 amino acids. CDR3 in amino acids: CASSQGVSGGFPIYNEQFF. Written as DNA, the CDR3 is TGCGCCAGCAGCCAAGGGGTCAGCGGGGGGTTCCCGATATACAATGAGCAGTTCTTC.

The sample holds a few counts of this clonotype. The rearrangement uses TRBV6-2 or TRBV6-3 and TRBJ2-7, with D uncertain. Per germline, CDR1 MNHEY and CDR2 SVGEGT. CDR3 length: 13 residues. V lost 0 bases and J lost 7, with 10 bases in between. CDR3 nucleotides: TGTGCCAGCAGTTACTCCTCCGTCTGGGAGCAGTACGTC. Its protein is CASSYSSVWEQYV.

The V call is TRBV7-9, the J call TRBJ1-4; 9 bases are a match to TRBD1. V shed 4 bases, J shed 5 bases, and the junction held 5 bases outside the gene matches. The length of the CDR3 is 15 residues. Germline assignment: CDR1 SEHNR and CDR2 FQNEAQ (reference sequence). The CDR3 region is CASSWTGTGNEKLFF. DNA for the CDR3: TGTGCCAGCAGCTGGACCGGGACAGGGAATGAAAAACTGTTTTTT.

In its sample, this clonotype was seen a few times. The chain is built from TRBV5-1 and TRBJ2-1, with D perhaps matching TRBD2 (7 bases). The V end was cut by 5 bases, the J end by 8 bases, with 17 bases between. Germline V gene lookup returns CDR1 SGHRS and CDR2 YFSETQ. This CDR3 comprises 14 residues. The CDR3 sequence: CASRTGGQVDEQFF. CDR3 nucleotide sequence: TGCGCCAGCAGGACGGGGGGCCAGGTGGATGAGCAGTTCTTC. Based on the CDR3 plus reference TRBV5-1 and TRBJ2-1, the full variable domain is KAGVTQTPRYLIKTRGQQVTLSCSPISGHRSVSWYQQTPGQGLQFLFEYFSETQRNKGNFPGRFSGRQFSNSRSEMNVSTLELGDSALYLCASRTGGQVDEQFFGPGTRLTVL.

The rearrangement joins TRBV27 to TRBJ1-2; the D gene is possibly TRBD1 (5 bases). The germline gives CDR1 MNHEY, CDR2 SMNVEV (reference sequence). Trimming left V 3 bases short and J 4 bases short, with 9 bases between. This CDR3 region has 13 residues. The CDR3 here is CASSFRTGYGYTF. The CDR3 DNA sequence: TGTGCCAGCAGTTTTCGAACAGGCTATGGCTACACCTTC.

In this sample, this clonotype turned up once. This chain joins TRBV7-2 and TRBJ2-3; D not resolved. V shed 0 bases and J shed 0 bases, with 13 bases lying between them. This CDR3 has 17 amino acids. Germline V gives CDR1 SGHTA, CDR2 FQGNSA. Here the CDR3 reads CASSLAPQSSSTDTQYF. The CDR3, as DNA: TGTGCCAGCAGCTTAGCTCCACAATCCTCTAGCACAGATACGCAGTATTTT.

This chain connects TRBV28 to TRBJ2-2; D may be TRBD2 (5 bases). Germline lookup yields CDR1 MDHEN and CDR2 SYDVKM. The V end lost 8 bases, the J end lost 1 base, and 14 bases lay between the germline ends. The CDR3 has 15 amino acids. The CDR3 DNA is TGTGCCAGCTTTAGGTACGGGAAGAACACCGGGGAGCTGTTTTTT. It yields the protein CASFRYGKNTGELFF.

This chain uses TRBV4-1 with TRBJ1-1; D is unresolved. CDR3 length: 14 amino acids. V lost 4 bases, J lost 1 base, and 10 bases lay in between. Germline V CDR1 and CDR2: MGHRA, YSYEKL. The CDR3: CASSPEEGNTEAFF. CDR3 in DNA: TGCGCCAGCAGCCCAGAGGAAGGGAACACTGAAGCTTTCTTT.

The rearrangement links TRBV10-3 to TRBJ1-1; D gene uncertain. CDR1 and CDR2 (germline): ENHRY, SYGVKD. V gave up 10 bases and J gave up 1 base, with 13 bases separating them. The CDR3 sequence is 13 residues long. CDR3 nucleotide sequence: TGTGCCACCACGCAAGCGGGGAACACTGAAGCTTTCTTT. Translating it yields CATTQAGNTEAFF.

This clonotype was observed a few times. V usage is TRBV27 and J usage is TRBJ2-7; 9 nucleotides match TRBD2. V shed 2 bases and J 2 bases; nucleotides not matched to a gene: 1. This CDR3 comprises 14 residues. Germline assignment: CDR1 MNHEY and CDR2 SMNVEV (reference sequence). CDR3 nucleotide sequence: TGTGCCAGCAGTTTACTAGCGGGGACCTACGAGCAGTACGTC. Amino acid sequence: CASSLLAGTYEQYV.

V is TRBV7-9 and J is TRBJ2-5, with TRBD2 as a possible D gene (5 bases). This CDR3 region has 17 residues. V lost 2 bases and J 0 bases, leaving 16 bases between the germline ends. Germline CDR1 SEHNR, CDR2 FQNEAQ (reference sequence). The CDR3 bases are TGTGCCAGCAGCTTACGGTCCTTTTCCGGGAACCAAGAGACCCAGTACTTC. It is translated as CASSLRSFSGNQETQYF.

This clonotype was found a few times. The V gene is TRBV7-9, the J gene TRBJ1-2; maybe TRBD1 (6 bases). V was cut by 5 bases and J by 8 bases, with 12 bases left in between. The CDR3 covers 12 residues. In germline, CDR1 is SEHNR, CDR2 FQNEAQ (reference sequence). The CDR3, as DNA: TGTGCCAGCAGCACCCCCGGGGGCGGCTACACCTTC. It translates to CASSTPGGGYTF.

The rearrangement uses TRBV20-1 and TRBJ2-3; 9 bases agree with TRBD2. The germline gives CDR1 DFQATT, CDR2 SNEGSKA (reference sequence). The CDR3 is 20 residues long. V lost 4 bases and J lost 2; bases outside the gene matches: 22. The CDR3 nucleotides are TGCAGTGCTACCGCAATCGGGCTAGCGGGGCTTCCTGCGGACACAGATACGCAGTATTTT. Translation gives CSATAIGLAGLPADTDTQYF.

The chain joins TRBV5-1 to TRBJ2-7; maybe TRBD2 (5 bases). Germline V gene data show CDR1 as SGHRS and CDR2 as YFSETQ. CDR3 length: 14 residues. Trimming removed 3 bases from V and 3 bases from J, with 13 bases in between. The CDR3 coding sequence is TGCGCCAGCAGCTCGGACGCGGGTCTCTACGAGCAGTACTTC. Protein product: CASSSDAGLYEQYF. Drawing the rest from reference TRBV5-1 and TRBJ2-7, the complete variable domain is KAGVTQTPRYLIKTRGQQVTLSCSPISGHRSVSWYQQTPGQGLQFLFEYFSETQRNKGNFPGRFSGRQFSNSRSEMNVSTLELGDSALYLCASSSDAGLYEQYFGPGTRLTVT.

The chain is built from TRBV18 and TRBJ2-7, with D uncertain. V lost 2 bases to trimming and J lost 10 bases, with 18 bases between them. The CDR3 spans 14 residues. Germline V gene data show CDR1 as KGHSH and CDR2 as LQKENI. The CDR3 loop is CASSPRALLRPQYV. CDR3 in DNA: TGTGCCAGCTCACCAAGGGCCCTCCTACGACCTCAGTACGTC.

This clonotype was observed a handful of times. CDR3 nucleotides: TGTGCCAGCAGTCTACCTAGCACAGATACGCAGTATTTT. It specifies CASSLPSTDTQYF. V usage is TRBV12-3 or TRBV12-4 and J usage is TRBJ2-3; D gene unclear. Trimming shortened V by 5 bases and J by 0 bases, and 6 bases separated the two germline ends. CDR3 size: 13 residues.

This clonotype was seen more than once but under ten times. The chain joins TRBV20-1 to TRBJ2-7; 11 bases agree with TRBD1. Germline trimming cut 6 bases from V and 0 bases from J; bases unmatched to any gene: 4. Germline-derived CDR1 and CDR2 are DFQATT and SNEGSKA (reference sequence). The CDR3 covers 14 residues. The DNA of the CDR3 is TGCAGTGCGTCGGGACAGGGGGTCTCCTACGAGCAGTACTTC. As protein: CSASGQGVSYEQYF.

This chain connects TRBV5-1 to TRBJ1-2; D possibly corresponds to TRBD1 (5 bases). V was cut by 0 bases and J by 4 bases, with 13 bases left in between. This CDR3 is built from 15 residues. Germline V gene data show CDR1 as SGHRS and CDR2 as YFSETQ. The CDR3 coding sequence is TGCGCCAGCAGCTTGGCTTCAGGGAATCCCTATGGCTACACCTTC. Amino acids: CASSLASGNPYGYTF.

The genes are TRBV20-1 and TRBJ1-1; TRBD1 might be the D (5 bases). There are 13 residues in the CDR3. CDR1 DFQATT and CDR2 SNEGSKA come from the germline V gene (reference sequence). V lost 4 bases and J 5 bases, leaving 14 bases between the germline ends. Written as DNA, the CDR3 is TGCAGTGCTAAGGGCAGGGTGGAGACTGAAGCTTTCTTT. Translation: CSAKGRVETEAFF.

The V gene is TRBV9, the J gene TRBJ1-1; TRBD1 matches 12 bases. Trimming removed 7 bases from V and 2 bases from J; junction bases left unmatched: 0. CDR1 and CDR2 from the germline V gene are SGDLS and YYNGEE. CDR3 length: 13 amino acids. Here the CDR3 reads CASGTGGNTEAFF. For the CDR3, the DNA is TGTGCCAGCGGGACAGGGGGCAACACTGAAGCTTTCTTT.

Ten or more counts support this clonotype. V and J are TRBV2 and TRBJ1-1, with no clear D. The V end lost 4 bases, the J end lost 1 base, and 10 bases lay between the germline ends. The CDR3 spans 14 residues. Germline-derived CDR1 and CDR2 are SNHLY and FYNNEI. The CDR3 sequence: CASSGAYQNTEAFF. CDR3 DNA sequence: TGTGCCAGCAGTGGGGCATATCAGAACACTGAAGCTTTCTTT.